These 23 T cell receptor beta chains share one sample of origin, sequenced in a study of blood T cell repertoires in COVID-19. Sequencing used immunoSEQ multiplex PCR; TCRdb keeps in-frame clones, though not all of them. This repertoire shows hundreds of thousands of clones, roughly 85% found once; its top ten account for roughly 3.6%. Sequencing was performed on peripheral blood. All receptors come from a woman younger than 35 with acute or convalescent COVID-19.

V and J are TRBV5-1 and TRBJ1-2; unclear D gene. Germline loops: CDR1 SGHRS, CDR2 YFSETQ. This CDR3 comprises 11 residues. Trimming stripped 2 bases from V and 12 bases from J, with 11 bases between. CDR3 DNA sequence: TGCGCCAGCAGCTTAGGAGCAAGGAACACCTTC. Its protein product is CASSLGARNTF.

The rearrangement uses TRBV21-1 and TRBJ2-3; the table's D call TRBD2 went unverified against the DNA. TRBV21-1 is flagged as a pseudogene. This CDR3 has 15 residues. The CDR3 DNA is TGTGCCAGGCTAGAGGATTTATCGGCCACAGATACGCAGTATTTT. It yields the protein CARLEDLSATDTQYF.

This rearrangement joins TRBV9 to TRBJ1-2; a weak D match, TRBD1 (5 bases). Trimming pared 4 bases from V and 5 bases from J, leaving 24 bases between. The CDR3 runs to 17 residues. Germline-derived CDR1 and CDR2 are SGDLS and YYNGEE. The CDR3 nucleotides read TGTGCCAGCAGCTCTCAAGAGGCGGGGACGACAACGTATGGCTACACCTTC. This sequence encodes CASSSQEAGTTTYGYTF.

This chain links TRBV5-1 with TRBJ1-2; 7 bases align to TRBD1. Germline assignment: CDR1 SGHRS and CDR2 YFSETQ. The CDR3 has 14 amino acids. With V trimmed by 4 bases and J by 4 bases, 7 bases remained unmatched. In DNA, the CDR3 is TGCGCCAGCAGCACCACAGGGGTGGCCTATGGCTACACCTTC. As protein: CASSTTGVAYGYTF.

The CDR3 loop reads CASSLDGGSGTKNIQYF. As DNA, the CDR3 is TGTGCCAGCAGCTTAGACGGCGGGAGTGGAACCAAAAACATTCAGTACTTC. The chain is built from TRBV7-3 and TRBJ2-4; TRBD2 aligns across 7 bases. The CDR3 covers 17 residues. Germline-derived CDR1 and CDR2 are SGHTA and FQGTGA. The ends lost 2 bases at V and 2 bases at J; junction bases unmatched: 9.

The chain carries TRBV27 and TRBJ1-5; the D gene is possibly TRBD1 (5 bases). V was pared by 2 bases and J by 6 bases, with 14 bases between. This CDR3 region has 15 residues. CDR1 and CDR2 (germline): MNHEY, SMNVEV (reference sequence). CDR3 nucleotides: TGTGCCAGCAGTTTAGATGGGACTCAACGTCAGCCCCAGCATTTT. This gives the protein CASSLDGTQRQPQHF.

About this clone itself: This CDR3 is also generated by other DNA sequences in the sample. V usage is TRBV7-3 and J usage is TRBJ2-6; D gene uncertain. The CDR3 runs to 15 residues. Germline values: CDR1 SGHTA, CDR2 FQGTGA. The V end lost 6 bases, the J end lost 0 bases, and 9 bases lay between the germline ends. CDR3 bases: TGTGCCAGCAGTGCTGGCGGCTCTGGGGCCAACGTCCTGACTTTC. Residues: CASSAGGSGANVLTF.

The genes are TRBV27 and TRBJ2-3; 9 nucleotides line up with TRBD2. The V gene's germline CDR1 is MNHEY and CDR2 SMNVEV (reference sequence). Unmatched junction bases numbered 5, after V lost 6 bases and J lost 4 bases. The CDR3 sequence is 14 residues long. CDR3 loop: CASSVAGVADTQYF. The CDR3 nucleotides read TGTGCCAGCAGCGTAGCGGGAGTCGCAGATACGCAGTATTTT.

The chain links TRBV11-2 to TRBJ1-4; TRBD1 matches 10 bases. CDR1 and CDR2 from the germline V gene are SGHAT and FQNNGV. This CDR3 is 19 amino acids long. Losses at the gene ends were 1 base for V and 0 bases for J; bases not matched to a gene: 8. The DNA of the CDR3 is TGTGCCAGCAGCTTAGGAATGACAGGGGGCTCTGCAACTAATGAAAAACTGTTTTTT. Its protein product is CASSLGMTGGSATNEKLFF. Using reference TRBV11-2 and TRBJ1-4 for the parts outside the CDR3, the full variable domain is EAGVAQSPRYKIIEKRQSVAFWCNPISGHATLYWYQQILGQGPKLLIQFQNNGVVDDSQLPKDRFSAERLKGVDSTLKIQPAKLEDSAVYLCASSLGMTGGSATNEKLFFGSGTQLSVL.

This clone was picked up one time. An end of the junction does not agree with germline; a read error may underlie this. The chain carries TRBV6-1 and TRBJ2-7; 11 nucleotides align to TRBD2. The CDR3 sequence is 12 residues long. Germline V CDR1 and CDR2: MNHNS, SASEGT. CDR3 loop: CASSEALAGGLF. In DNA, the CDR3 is TGTGCCAGCAGTGAAGCGTTAGCGGGAGGGCTCTTC.

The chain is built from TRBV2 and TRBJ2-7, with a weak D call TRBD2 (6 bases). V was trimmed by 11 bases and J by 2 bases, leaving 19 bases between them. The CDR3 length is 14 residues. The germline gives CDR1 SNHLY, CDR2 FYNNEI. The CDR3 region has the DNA TGTGCCCAGCAGGTAGGGGACTCAACCTACGAGCAGTACTTC. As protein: CAQQVGDSTYEQYF.

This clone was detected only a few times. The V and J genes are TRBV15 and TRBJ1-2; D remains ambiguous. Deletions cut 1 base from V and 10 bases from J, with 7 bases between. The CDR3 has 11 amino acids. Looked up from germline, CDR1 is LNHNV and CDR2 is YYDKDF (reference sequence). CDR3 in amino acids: CATSRAGNYTF. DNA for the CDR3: TGTGCCACCAGCAGAGCCGGGAACTACACCTTC.

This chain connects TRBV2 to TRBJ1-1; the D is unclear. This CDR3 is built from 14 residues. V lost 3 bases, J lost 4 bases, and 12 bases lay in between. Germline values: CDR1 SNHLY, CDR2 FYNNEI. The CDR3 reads CASSDTLPGTEAFF. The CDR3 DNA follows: TGTGCCAGCAGTGACACCCTCCCCGGCACTGAAGCTTTCTTT.

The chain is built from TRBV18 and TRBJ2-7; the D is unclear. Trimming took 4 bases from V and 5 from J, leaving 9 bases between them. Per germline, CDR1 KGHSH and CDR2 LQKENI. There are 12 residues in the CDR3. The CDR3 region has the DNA TGTGCCAGCTCACGAACGGCGGACGAGCAGTACTTC. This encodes CASSRTADEQYF.

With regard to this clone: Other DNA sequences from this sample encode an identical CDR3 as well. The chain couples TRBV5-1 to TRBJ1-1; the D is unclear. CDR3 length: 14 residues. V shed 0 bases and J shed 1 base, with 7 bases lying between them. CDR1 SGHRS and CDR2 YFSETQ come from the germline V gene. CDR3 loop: CASSLGQSNTEAFF. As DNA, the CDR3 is TGCGCCAGCAGCTTGGGACAATCGAACACTGAAGCTTTCTTT. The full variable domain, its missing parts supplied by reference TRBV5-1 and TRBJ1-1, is KAGVTQTPRYLIKTRGQQVTLSCSPISGHRSVSWYQQTPGQGLQFLFEYFSETQRNKGNFPGRFSGRQFSNSRSEMNVSTLELGDSALYLCASSLGQSNTEAFFGQGTRLTVV.

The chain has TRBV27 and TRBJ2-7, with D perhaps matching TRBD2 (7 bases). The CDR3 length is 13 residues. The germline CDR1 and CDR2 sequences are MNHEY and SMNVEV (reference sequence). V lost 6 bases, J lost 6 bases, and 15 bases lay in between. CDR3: CASRGSGGGEQYF. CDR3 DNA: TGTGCCAGCAGGGGGTCGGGGGGCGGCGAGCAGTACTTC.

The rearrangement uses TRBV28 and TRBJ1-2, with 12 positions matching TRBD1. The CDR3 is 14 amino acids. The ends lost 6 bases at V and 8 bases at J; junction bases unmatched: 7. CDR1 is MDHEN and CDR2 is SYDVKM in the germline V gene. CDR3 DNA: TGTGCCAGCAGCCCAACCGGGACAGGGGGCGGCTACACCTTC. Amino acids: CASSPTGTGGGYTF.

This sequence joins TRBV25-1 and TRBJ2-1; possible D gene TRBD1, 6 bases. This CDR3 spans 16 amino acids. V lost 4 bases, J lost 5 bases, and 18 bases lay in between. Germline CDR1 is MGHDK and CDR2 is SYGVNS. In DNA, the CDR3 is TGTGCCAGCAGTGGGCTACAGGGCAGGCGGGACAATGAGCAGTTCTTC. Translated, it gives CASSGLQGRRDNEQFF.

CDR3 sequence: CASSIDQNSLVDEAFF. CDR3 nucleotides: TGTGCCAGTAGTATAGATCAAAACAGCTTGGTTGATGAAGCTTTCTTT. V and J are TRBV19 and TRBJ1-1; D remains unclear. The CDR3 spans 16 residues. Germline CDR1 LNHDA, CDR2 SQIVND (reference sequence). The V end was cut by 0 bases, the J end by 7 bases, with 18 bases between.

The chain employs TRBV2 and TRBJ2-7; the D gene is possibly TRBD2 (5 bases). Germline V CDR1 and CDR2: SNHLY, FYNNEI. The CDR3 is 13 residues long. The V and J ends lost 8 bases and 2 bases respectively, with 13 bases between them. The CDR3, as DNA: TGTGCCAGCGGGTCACTAGTCCCCTACGAGCAGTACTTC. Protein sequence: CASGSLVPYEQYF.

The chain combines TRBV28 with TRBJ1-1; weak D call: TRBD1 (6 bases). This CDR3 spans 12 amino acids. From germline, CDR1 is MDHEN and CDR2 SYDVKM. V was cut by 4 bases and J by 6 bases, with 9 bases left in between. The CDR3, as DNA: TGTGCCAGCAGTTCAGGGGTAGCTGAAGCTTTCTTT. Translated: CASSSGVAEAFF.

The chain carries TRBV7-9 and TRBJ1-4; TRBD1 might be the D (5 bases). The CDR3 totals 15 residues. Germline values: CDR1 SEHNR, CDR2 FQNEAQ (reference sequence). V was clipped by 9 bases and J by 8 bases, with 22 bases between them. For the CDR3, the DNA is TGTGCCAGTACCGAAGTCGGCAGGGAAAGAGAAAAACTGTTTTTT. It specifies CASTEVGREREKLFF.

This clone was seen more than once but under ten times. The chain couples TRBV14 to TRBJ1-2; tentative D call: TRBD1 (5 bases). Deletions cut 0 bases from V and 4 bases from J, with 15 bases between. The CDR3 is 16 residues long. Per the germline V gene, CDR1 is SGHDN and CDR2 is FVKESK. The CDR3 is CASSQEGWGITYGYTF. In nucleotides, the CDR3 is TGTGCCAGCAGCCAAGAGGGGTGGGGCATTACCTATGGCTACACCTTC.